This T cell receptor (beta chain) was sequenced in a study of patients and donors after allogeneic stem cell transplantation. The CDR3 length is 15 residues. Unmatched junction bases numbered 10, after V lost 3 bases and J lost 6 bases. Via MiXCR, TCRdb re-called the RT-PCR reads, giving one row per CDR3 protein. The sample has some 960,000 distinct CDR3 sequences; about a sixth are singletons. This clonotype was seen more than once but under ten times. The sample comprised blood, either unsorted or a sorted T cell fraction (not recorded which). This chain links TRBV12-3 or TRBV12-4 with TRBJ1-1; 7 positions agree with TRBD1. This sequence was found in a human donor who was either an allogeneic HSCT recipient or a stem cell or donor lymphocyte infusion donor (not recorded which). It is not recorded whose cells these are; they may come from a transplant donor. CDR3 sequence: CASSLGRDRKPEAFF. The CDR3 DNA follows: TGTGCCAGCAGTTTGGGCCGGGACAGAAAACCTGAAGCTTTCTTT.